This T cell receptor beta chain was captured in a study of T cell repertoires in cytomegalovirus infection. Each CDR3 protein gets one entry after TCRdb re-called the reads with MiXCR. The data hold hundreds of thousands of distinct CDR3 sequences, with less than 40% observed a single time. CDR3 length equals 16 residues. Germline assignment: CDR1 SGHVT and CDR2 SQSDAQ. The V gene lost 2 bases and the J gene lost 1 base, with 14 bases spanning the gap. Input material: PBMCs. J is TRBJ2-5 and V is TRBV7-4, with TRBD1 as a possible D gene (7 bases). This sequence originates from a human donor in good health (CMV status not recorded). Some clones in this sample may be carry-over from other donors' samples. The CDR3 sequence: CASSLRQGEVQETQYF. In DNA, the CDR3 is TGTGCCAGCAGCTTACGGCAGGGGGAGGTCCAAGAGACCCAGTACTTC.